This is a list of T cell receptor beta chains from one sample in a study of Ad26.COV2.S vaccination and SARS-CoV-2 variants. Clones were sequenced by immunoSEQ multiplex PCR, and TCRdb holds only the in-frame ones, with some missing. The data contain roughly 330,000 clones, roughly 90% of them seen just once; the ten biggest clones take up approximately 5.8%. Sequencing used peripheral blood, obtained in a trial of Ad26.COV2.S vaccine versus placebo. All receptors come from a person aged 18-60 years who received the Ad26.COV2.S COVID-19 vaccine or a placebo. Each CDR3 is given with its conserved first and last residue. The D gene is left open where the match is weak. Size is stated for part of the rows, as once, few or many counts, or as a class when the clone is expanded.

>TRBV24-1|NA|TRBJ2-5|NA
TGTGCCACCAGTGATGCTGACGGCCAAGAGACCCAGTACTTC
CATSDADGQETQYF
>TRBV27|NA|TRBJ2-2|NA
TGTGCCAGCAGTTTCGGGCTGATCGGGGAGCTGTTTTTT
CASSFGLIGELFF
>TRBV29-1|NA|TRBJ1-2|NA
TGCAGCGTTGACGCGGGGCCTAACTATGGCTACACCTTC
CSVDAGPNYGYTF
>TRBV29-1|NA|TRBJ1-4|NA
TGCAGCGCCACAGCTGGGTGGGGGGCAGGAGAAAAACTGTTTTTT
CSATAGWGAGEKLFF
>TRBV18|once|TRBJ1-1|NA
TGTGCCAGCTCACCCGGGACGGTGAACACTGAAGCTTTCTTT
CASSPGTVNTEAFF
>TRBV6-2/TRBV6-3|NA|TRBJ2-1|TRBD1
TGTGCCAGCAGTTACCCCTCGACAGGGGACAATGAGCAGTTCTTC
CASSYPSTGDNEQFF
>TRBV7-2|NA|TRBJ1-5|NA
TGTGCCAGCAGCTTAACCTGGGGGCTACATCAGCCCCAGCATTTT
CASSLTWGLHQPQHF
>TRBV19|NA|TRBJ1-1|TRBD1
TGTGCCAGTAGACTGGACAGGGCCACTGAAGCTTTCTTT
CASRLDRATEAFF
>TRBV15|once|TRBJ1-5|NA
TGTGCCACCAGCAGCCCATGGGACCGCGCAACCGCTGCAGCCAATCAGCCCCAGCATTTT
CATSSPWDRATAAANQPQHF
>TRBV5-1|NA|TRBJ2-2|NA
TGCGCCAGCAGCATCCTTTCTGGGGGAGAATACACCGGGGAGCTGTTTTTT
CASSILSGGEYTGELFF
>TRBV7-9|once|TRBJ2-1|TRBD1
TGTGCCAGCAGCCCTACGCAGGGGGTCGGACCCAATAATGAGCAGTTCTTC
CASSPTQGVGPNNEQFF
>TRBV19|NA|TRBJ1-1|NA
TGTGCCAGTAGTGCAGGCCTAAGTAATACTAACACTGAAGCTTTCTTT
CASSAGLSNTNTEAFF
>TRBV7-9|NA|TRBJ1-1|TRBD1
TGTGCCAGCACCCCGGGACAGTGGCAGGCCACTGAAGCTTTCTTT
CASTPGQWQATEAFF
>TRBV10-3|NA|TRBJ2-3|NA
TGTGCCATCAGTGAGCCCCCCGATACGCAGTATTTT
CAISEPPDTQYF
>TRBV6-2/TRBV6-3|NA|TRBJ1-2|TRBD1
TGTGCCAGCAGTTACTCGCGAGGGGGCGCCTATGGCTACACCTTC
CASSYSRGGAYGYTF
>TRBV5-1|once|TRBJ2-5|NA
TGCGCCAGCAGCCCCGGACCCGAAGAGACCCAGTACTTC
CASSPGPEETQYF
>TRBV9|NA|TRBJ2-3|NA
TGTGCCAGCAGCGTAGAGAGGGTTGATACGCAGTATTTT
CASSVERVDTQYF
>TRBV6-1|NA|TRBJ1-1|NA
TGTGCCAGCAGTGAACTTCTCCCGGGCCTGATGAACACTGAAGCTTTCTTT
CASSELLPGLMNTEAFF
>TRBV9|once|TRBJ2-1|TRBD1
TGTGCCAGCAGCGTACAGCCTCGGAGAGGGACAGGGGGCTACAATGAGCAGTTCTTC
CASSVQPRRGTGGYNEQFF
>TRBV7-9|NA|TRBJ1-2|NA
TGTGCCAGCAGCGACAACCACCTCCAGAGCTACACCTTC
CASSDNHLQSYTF
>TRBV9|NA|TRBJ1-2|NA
TGTGCCAGCAGCGTAGGGGGAGGGGACTATGGCTACACCTTC
CASSVGGGDYGYTF
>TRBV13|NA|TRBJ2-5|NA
TGTGCCAGCAGCACACGAGACGGGAGTTCAGAGACCCAGTACTTC
CASSTRDGSSETQYF
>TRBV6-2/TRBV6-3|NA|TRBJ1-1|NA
TGTGCCAGCAGTTACTCCATCGTACCGGTTTCGAACACTGAAGCTTTCTTT
CASSYSIVPVSNTEAFF
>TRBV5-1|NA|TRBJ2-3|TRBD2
TGCGCCAGCAGCCCCGCCTTAGCGGGACCCCCGCTCGGCACAGATACGCAGTATTTT
CASSPALAGPPLGTDTQYF
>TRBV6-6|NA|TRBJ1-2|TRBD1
TGTGCCAGCAGTTACTCGATGGGGACAGGGGATTCTGGCTACACCTTC
CASSYSMGTGDSGYTF
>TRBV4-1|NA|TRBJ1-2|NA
TGCGCCAGCAGCCAAGTCGATAGGGGGGCTGGTGGCTACACCTTC
CASSQVDRGAGGYTF
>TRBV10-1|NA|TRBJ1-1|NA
TGCGCCAGCAGCAGACAAGAGGCTTTCTTT
CASSRQEAFF
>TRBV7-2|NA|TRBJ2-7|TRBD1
TGTGCCAGCAGCCCGGGACAGGGGGTCTACGAGCAGTACTTC
CASSPGQGVYEQYF
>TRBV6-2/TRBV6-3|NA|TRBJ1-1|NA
TGTGCCAGCAGCCCCGGGCAGCGGAACACTGAAGCTTTCTTT
CASSPGQRNTEAFF
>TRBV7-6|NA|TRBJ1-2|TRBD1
TGTGCCAGCAGCCTCCGTCAGGGGGACTATGGCTACACCTTC
CASSLRQGDYGYTF
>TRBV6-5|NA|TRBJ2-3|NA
TGTGCCAGCAGTTACTCGGGTAGCGGATACACAGATACGCAGTATTTT
CASSYSGSGYTDTQYF
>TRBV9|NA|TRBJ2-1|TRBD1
TGTGCCAGCAGCGCAGCAGGGGGCTCCTACAATGAGCAGTTCTTC
CASSAAGGSYNEQFF
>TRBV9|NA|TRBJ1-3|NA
TGTGCCAGCAGCGCCACCAGCTCTGGAAACACCATATATTTT
CASSATSSGNTIYF
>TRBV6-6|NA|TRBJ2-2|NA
TGTGCCAGCAGCGGACGGGTTAACACCGGGGAGCTGTTTTTT
CASSGRVNTGELFF
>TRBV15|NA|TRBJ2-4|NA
TGTGCCACCAGCAGAAGGGGGGTTTCCAAGGGCATTCAGTACTTC
CATSRRGVSKGIQYF